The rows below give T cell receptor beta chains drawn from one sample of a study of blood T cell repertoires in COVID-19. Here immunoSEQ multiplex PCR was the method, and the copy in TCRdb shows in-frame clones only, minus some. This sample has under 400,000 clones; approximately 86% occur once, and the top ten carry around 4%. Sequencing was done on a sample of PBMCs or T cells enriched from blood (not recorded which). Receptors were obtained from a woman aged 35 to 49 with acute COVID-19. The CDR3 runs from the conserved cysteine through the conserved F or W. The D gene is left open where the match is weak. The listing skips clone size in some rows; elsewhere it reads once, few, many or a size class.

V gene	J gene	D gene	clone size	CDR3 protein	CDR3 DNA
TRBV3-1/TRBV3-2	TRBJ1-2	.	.	CASSHSGQYNYGYTF	TGTGCCAGCAGCCATAGCGGCCAGTATAACTATGGCTACACCTTC
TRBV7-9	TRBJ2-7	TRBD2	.	CASSLLAGGVEQYF	TGTGCCAGCAGCTTACTAGCGGGAGGTGTCGAGCAGTACTTC
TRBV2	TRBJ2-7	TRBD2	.	CASSEQDGGGGEQYF	TGTGCCAGCAGTGAACAGGACGGGGGGGGAGGAGAGCAGTACTTC
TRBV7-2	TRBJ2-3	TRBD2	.	CASSLVSGGSTDTQYF	TGTGCCAGCAGCTTAGTCAGCGGGGGGAGCACAGATACGCAGTATTTT
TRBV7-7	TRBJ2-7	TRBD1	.	CASSFRDRGYEQYF	TGTGCCAGCAGCTTCCGGGACAGGGGCTACGAGCAGTACTTC
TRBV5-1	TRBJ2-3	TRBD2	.	CASSMPAGVRDTQYF	TGCGCCAGCAGTATGCCGGCGGGAGTTCGGGATACGCAGTATTTT
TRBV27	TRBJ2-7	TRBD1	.	CASSFRSWKTGVYEQYF	TGTGCCAGCAGTTTTAGATCTTGGAAGACAGGGGTCTACGAGCAGTACTTC
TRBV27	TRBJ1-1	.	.	CASSQAGTEAFF	TGTGCCAGCAGTCAGGCGGGCACTGAAGCTTTCTTT
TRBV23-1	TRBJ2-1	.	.	CASSPQTEYNEQFF	TGCGCCAGCAGTCCACAGACAGAGTACAATGAGCAGTTCTTC
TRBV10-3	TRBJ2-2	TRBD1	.	CAIRPPRQGQYTGELFF	TGTGCCATCCGGCCACCTCGACAGGGCCAGTACACCGGGGAGCTGTTTTTT
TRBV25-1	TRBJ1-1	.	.	CASRHTRNTEAFF	TGTGCCAGCAGACATACACGGAACACTGAAGCTTTCTTT
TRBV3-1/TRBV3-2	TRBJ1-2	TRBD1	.	CASSQAQSGTGVFF	TGTGCCAGCAGCCAGGCCCAATCCGGGACAGGGGTTTTCTTC
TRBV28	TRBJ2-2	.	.	CASRGSPNTGELFF	TGTGCCAGCCGGGGGTCCCCGAACACCGGGGAGCTGTTTTTT
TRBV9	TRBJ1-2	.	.	CASSPHRTATGCTF	TGTGCCAGCAGCCCCCACCGGACGGCCACGGGGTGCACCTTC
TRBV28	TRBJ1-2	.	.	CASSSRGGVYGYTF	TGTGCCAGCAGTTCAAGAGGGGGAGTATATGGCTACACCTTC
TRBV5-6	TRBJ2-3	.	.	CASSSLRIDGDTQYF	TGTGCCAGCAGCTCCCTGAGAATCGACGGGGATACGCAGTATTTT
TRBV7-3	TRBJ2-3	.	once	CASSLTSMKGDTQYF	TGTGCCAGCAGCTTGACTAGTATGAAAGGTGATACGCAGTATTTT
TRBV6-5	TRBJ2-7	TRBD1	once	CASMKWTGGYYEQYF	TGTGCCAGCATGAAATGGACAGGGGGATACTACGAGCAGTACTTC
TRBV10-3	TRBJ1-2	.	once	CAISSTENYGYTF	TGTGCCATCAGTTCAACTGAGAACTATGGCTACACCTTC
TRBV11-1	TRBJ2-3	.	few	CASSLGGRSSTDTQYF	TGTGCCAGCAGCTTAGGGGGGCGGTCTAGCACAGATACGCAGTATTTT
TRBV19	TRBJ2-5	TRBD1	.	CASSSPRDRVAQGETQYF	TGTGCCAGTAGTAGCCCACGGGACAGGGTAGCGCAGGGAGAGACCCAGTACTTC
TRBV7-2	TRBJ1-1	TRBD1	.	CASSWGQPTEAFF	TGTGCCAGCAGCTGGGGACAGCCCACTGAAGCTTTCTTT
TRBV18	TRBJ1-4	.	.	CASSPQIGDREKLFF	TGTGCCAGCTCACCACAGATAGGGGATCGGGAAAAACTGTTTTTT
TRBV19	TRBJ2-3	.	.	CASSSRYDTQYF	TGTGCCAGTAGTTCCAGATACGATACGCAGTATTTT